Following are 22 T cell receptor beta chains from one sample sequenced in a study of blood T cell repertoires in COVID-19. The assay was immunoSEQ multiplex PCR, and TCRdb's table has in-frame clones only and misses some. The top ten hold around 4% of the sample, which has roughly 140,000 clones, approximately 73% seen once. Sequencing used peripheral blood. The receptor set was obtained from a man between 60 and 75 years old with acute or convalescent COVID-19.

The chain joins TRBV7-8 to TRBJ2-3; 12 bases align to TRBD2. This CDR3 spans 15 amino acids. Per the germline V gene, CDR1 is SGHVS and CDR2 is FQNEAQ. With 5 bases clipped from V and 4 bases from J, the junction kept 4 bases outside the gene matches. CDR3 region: CASSPTSGSADTQYF. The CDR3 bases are TGTGCCAGCAGCCCGACTAGCGGGAGTGCAGATACGCAGTATTTT.

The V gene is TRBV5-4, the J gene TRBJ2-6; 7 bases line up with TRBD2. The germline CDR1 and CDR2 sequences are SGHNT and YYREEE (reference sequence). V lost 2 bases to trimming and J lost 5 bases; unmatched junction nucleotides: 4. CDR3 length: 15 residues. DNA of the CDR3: TGTGCCAGCAGCTTTACCGGGGGGAGGGCCAACGTCCTGACTTTC. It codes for CASSFTGGRANVLTF.

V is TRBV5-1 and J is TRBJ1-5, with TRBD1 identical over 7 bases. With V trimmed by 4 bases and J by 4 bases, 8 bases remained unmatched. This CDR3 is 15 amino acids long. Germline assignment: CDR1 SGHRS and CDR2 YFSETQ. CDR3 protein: CASSISGTANQPQHF. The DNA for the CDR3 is TGCGCCAGCAGCATATCCGGGACAGCTAATCAGCCCCAGCATTTT.

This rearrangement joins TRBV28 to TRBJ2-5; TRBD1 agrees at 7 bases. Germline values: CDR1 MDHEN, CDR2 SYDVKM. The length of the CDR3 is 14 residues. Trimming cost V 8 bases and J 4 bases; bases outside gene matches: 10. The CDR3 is CASWGRGQRETQYF. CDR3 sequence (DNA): TGTGCCAGCTGGGGTCGGGGACAGAGAGAGACCCAGTACTTC.

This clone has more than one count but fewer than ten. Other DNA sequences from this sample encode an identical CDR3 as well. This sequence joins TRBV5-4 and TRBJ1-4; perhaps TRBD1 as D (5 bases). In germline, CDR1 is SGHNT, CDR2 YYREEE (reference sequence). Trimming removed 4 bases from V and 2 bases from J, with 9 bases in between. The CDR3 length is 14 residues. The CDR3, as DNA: TGTGCCAGCAGCGCGGGGCAGACTAATGAAAAACTGTTTTTT. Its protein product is CASSAGQTNEKLFF.

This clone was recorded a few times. CDR3: CASSIEGGFGEAFF. Here the CDR3 DNA reads TGTGCCAGTAGTATAGAAGGAGGGTTTGGTGAAGCTTTCTTT. The J gene is TRBJ1-1, the V gene TRBV19; the D is unclear. Germline V gene lookup returns CDR1 LNHDA and CDR2 SQIVND (reference sequence). V dropped 0 bases and J dropped 7 bases, with 12 bases sitting between them. This CDR3 is built from 14 residues.

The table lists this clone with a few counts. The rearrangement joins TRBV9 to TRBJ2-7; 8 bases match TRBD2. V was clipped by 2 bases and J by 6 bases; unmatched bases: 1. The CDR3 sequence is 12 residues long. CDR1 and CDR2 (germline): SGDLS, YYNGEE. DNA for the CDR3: TGTGCCAGCAGCGTGGGACTAGGCGAGCAGTACTTC. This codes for CASSVGLGEQYF.

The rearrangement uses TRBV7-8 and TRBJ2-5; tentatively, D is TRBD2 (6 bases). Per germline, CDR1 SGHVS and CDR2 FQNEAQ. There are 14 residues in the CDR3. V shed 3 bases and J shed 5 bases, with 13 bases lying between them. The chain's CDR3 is CASSLGGYWETQYF. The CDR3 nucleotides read TGTGCCAGCAGCTTGGGGGGTTACTGGGAGACCCAGTACTTC.

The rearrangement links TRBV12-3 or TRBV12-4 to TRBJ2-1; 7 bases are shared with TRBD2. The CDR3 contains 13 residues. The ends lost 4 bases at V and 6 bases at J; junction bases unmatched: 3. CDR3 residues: CASSWGGPNEQFF. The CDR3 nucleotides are TGTGCCAGCAGTTGGGGAGGGCCCAATGAGCAGTTCTTC.

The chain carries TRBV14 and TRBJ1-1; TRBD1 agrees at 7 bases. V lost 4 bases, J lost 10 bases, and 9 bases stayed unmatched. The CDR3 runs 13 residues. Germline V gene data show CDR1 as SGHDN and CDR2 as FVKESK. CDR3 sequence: CASSPRTQGGAFF. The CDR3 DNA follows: TGTGCCAGCAGCCCCAGAACTCAGGGGGGAGCTTTCTTT.

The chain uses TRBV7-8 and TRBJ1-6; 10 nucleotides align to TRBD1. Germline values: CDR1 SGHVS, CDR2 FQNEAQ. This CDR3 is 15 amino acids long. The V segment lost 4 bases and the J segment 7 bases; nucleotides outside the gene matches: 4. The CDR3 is CASSSGQGGNSPLHF. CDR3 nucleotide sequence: TGTGCCAGCAGCTCCGGACAGGGGGGGAATTCACCCCTCCACTTT. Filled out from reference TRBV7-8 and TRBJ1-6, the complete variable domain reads GAGVSQSPRYKVAKRGQDVALRCDPISGHVSLFWYQQALGQGPEFLTYFQNEAQLDKSGLPSDRFFAERPEGSVSTLKIQRTQQEDSAVYLCASSSGQGGNSPLHFGNGTRLTVT.

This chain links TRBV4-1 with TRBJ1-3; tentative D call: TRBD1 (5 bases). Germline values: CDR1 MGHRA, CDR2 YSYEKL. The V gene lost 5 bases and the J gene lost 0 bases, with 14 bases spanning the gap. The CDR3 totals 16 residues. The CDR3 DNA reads TGCGCCAGCAGCTTGGCGGGGGATTTCTCTGGAAACACCATATATTTT. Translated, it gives CASSLAGDFSGNTIYF.

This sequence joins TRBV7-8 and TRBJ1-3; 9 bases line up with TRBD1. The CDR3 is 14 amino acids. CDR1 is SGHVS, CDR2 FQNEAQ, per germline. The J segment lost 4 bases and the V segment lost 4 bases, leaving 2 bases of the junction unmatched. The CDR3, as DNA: TGTGCCAGCAGCTCCGACAGGGGGGGAAACACCATATATTTT. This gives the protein CASSSDRGGNTIYF. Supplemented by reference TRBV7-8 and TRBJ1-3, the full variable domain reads GAGVSQSPRYKVAKRGQDVALRCDPISGHVSLFWYQQALGQGPEFLTYFQNEAQLDKSGLPSDRFFAERPEGSVSTLKIQRTQQEDSAVYLCASSSDRGGNTIYFGEGSWLTVV.

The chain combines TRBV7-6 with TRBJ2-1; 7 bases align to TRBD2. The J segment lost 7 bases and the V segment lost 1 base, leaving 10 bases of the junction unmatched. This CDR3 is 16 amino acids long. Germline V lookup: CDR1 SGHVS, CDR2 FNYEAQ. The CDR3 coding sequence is TGTGCCAGCAGCTTAGGACCTAGGCGGGAGCTAAATGAGCAGTTCTTC. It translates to CASSLGPRRELNEQFF.

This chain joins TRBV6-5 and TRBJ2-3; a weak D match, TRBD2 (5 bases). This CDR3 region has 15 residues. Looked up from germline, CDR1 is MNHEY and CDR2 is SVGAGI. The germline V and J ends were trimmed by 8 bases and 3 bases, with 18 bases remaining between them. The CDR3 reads CASGGGLSRTDTQYF. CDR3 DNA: TGTGCCAGCGGAGGCGGCCTCTCAAGGACAGATACGCAGTATTTT.

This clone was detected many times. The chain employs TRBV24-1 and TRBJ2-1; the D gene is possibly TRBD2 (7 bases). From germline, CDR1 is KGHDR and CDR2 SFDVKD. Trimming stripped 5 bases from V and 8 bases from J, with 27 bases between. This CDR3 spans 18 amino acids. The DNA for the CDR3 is TGTGCCACCAGTGGAGGACAGAGCTGGCGGGAGTTTAGTTATGAGCAGTTCTTC. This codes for CATSGGQSWREFSYEQFF.

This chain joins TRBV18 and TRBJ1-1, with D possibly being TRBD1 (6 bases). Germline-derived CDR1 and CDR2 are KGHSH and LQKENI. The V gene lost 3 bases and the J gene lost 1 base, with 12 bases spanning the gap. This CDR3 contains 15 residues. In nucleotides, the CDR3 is TGTGCCAGCTCACCGCCCGGGACACCGAACACTGAAGCTTTCTTT. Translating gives CASSPPGTPNTEAFF.

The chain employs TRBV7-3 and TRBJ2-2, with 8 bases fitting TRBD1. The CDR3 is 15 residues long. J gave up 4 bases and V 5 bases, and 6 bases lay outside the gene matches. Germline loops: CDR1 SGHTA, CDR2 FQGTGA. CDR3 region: CASSPGTGFTGELFF. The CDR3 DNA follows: TGTGCCAGCAGCCCCGGGACAGGTTTCACCGGGGAGCTGTTTTTT.

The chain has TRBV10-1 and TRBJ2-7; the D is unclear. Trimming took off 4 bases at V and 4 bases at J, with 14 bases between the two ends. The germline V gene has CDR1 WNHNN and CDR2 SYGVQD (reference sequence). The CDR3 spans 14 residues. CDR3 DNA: TGCGCCAGCAGTGCGCTAGGAGTGGCGTACGAGCAGTACTTC. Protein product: CASSALGVAYEQYF.

The CDR3 DNA reads TGTGCCAGCACCCCGGGACTAGCGGGAAATACCGGGGAGCTGTTTTTT. Protein sequence: CASTPGLAGNTGELFF. V gene TRBV28 combines with J gene TRBJ2-2, with 13 bases identical to TRBD2. Germline V lookup: CDR1 MDHEN, CDR2 SYDVKM. The CDR3 runs to 16 residues. Germline trimming cut 7 bases from V and 5 bases from J; bases unmatched to any gene: 7.

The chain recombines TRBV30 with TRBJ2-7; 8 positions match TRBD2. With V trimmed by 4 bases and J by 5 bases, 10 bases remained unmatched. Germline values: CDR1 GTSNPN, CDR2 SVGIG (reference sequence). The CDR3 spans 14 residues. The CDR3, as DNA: TGTGCCTGGACTCCGGGGCTAGCGGGTCACGAGCAGTACTTC. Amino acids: CAWTPGLAGHEQYF.

The CDR3: CASSPQGAENSPLHF. CDR3 coding DNA: TGTGCCAGCAGTCCACAGGGGGCGGAAAATTCACCCCTCCACTTT. V is TRBV19 and J is TRBJ1-6, with 9 bases identical to TRBD1. With 9 bases clipped from V and 7 bases from J, the junction kept 10 bases outside the gene matches. The germline V gene encodes CDR1 LNHDA and CDR2 SQIVND (reference sequence). The CDR3 covers 15 residues.